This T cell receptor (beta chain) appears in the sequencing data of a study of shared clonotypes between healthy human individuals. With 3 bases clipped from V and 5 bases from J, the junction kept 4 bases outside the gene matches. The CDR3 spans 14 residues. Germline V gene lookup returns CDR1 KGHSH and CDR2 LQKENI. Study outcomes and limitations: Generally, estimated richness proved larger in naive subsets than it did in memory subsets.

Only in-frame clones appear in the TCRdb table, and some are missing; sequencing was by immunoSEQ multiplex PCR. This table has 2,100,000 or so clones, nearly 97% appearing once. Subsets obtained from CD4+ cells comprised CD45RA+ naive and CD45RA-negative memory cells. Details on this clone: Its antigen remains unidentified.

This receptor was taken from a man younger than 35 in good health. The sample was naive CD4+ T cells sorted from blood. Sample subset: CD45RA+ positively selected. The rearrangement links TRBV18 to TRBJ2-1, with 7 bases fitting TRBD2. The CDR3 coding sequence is TGTGCCAGCTCACCCATGGGGGGGAACAATGAGCAGTTCTTC. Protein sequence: CASSPMGGNNEQFF. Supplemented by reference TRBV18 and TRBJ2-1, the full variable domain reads NAGVMQNPRHLVRRRGQEARLRCSPMKGHSHVYWYRQLPEEGLKFMVYLQKENIIDESGMPKERFSAEFPKEGPSILRIQQVVRGDSAAYFCASSPMGGNNEQFFGPGTRLTVL.